Sequencing of this T cell receptor (beta chain) was carried out in a study of beta chain bispecific antibodies for T cell cancers (dated by TCRdb to the early 2020s). In terms of the full investigation: After T cells from healthy donors were cocultured with bispecific antibodies and T cell leukemia lines, the researchers used TRBV sequencing of the cells that survived to measure how much each TRBV family was depleted. On the cell surface, TRBV12 (TRBV12-3) was expressed by Jurkat cells, whereas TRBV5-5 was expressed by HPB-ALL cells. General findings and caveats noted by the study authors: Relative to anti-CD19, anti-TRBV12 exposure cut the share of total TRBV signal from TRBV12-3 by 98.9%, while TRBV12-4 dropped by 35% to 40%, which was not significant. Apart from the targeted and closely related genes, all other TRBV family members appeared unaffected by the TRBV-directed bispecific antibodies. Cross-reactivity of the anti-TRBV5-5 antibody with TRBV5-6 was attributed to high sequence similarity between the two genes. Each sequenced sample mixed leukemia cell line cells with normal T cells, and most targeted TRBV signal came from the leukemia cells rather than normal T cells.

Counted from cysteine to phenylalanine, this CDR3 has 12 amino acids. Solely the CDR3 DNA is kept, with 36 bases framed from the first base. V is pared back by 2 bases and J by 8 bases, with 10 bases lying between the germline termini. From a lookup of the germline V gene (reference sequence), CDR1 and CDR2 are DFQATT and SNEGSKA. The meaning of the sample's treatment or condition label: alpha-V12: anti-TRBV12 scFv linked to anti-CD3 scFv. T cells were expanded from blood mononuclear cells with anti-CD3 antibody OKT3 or CD3/CD28 Dynabeads for 3 to 4 days. For the anti-TRBV12 bispecific sample, Jurkat leukemia cells were cocultured with normal T cells, and the comparison was a control coculture using an anti-CD19 bispecific. The culture conditions for expanded T cells were RPMI 1640 plus 10% fetal bovine serum, recombinant human IL-2 (about 100 IU/ml) and IL-7 (roughly 5.5 ng/ml). Each coculture mixed approximately 50,000 target cells and approximately 50,000 normal T cells with bispecific antibody in 75 to 100 ul and was incubated at 37 degrees C for 15 to 20 hours. Every bispecific antibody was made of two single-chain variable fragments, expressed in a single-chain diabody format carrying a His tag. The effector T cells were obtained from healthy human donors, with peripheral blood mononuclear cells isolated from leukapheresis samples by Ficoll density gradient centrifugation.

Unique molecular identifier barcodes were built into the libraries and used for clonotype quantification. Qiagen AllPrep DNA/RNA Micro kits were used to isolate total RNA, and an Agilent TapeStation was used to check RNA quality. TCR beta libraries were constructed by 5' RACE, in which cDNA synthesis was followed by two PCR steps with TCR beta constant-region gene-specific primers. Sequencing of the TCR beta libraries was performed on an Illumina MiSeq platform. The original methods were these. MIGEC, MiXCR and VDJtools were used for read processing. To get a clonotype's frequency, the unique molecular identifiers belonging to that clonotype were divided by all unique molecular identifiers in the sample. Nonfunctional TRBV genes classified in IMGT as pseudogenes or open reading frames, such as TRBV1, TRBV12-1 and TRBV21, were excluded. The public reads were quality trimmed at Q25 with fastp and then assembled into clones with MiXCR by TCRdb, keeping productive beta chains. Identical CDR3 protein sequences are pooled into one entry, listed with their most common genes and DNA. TCRdb's processing, not the authors' own work, is the source of the V and J calls. This sample is represented by 20,000 to 25,000 distinct CDR3 sequences; approximately 2.2% of them were singletons. 4.5% to 6.5% of the sample rests with the top ten.

This clonotype was counted at least ten times. The antigen this receptor binds is unknown. Within one base of it there is no much larger clone, and no base qualities were kept. The source of this sequence is a human donor in good health. Some clones in this sample may be carry-over from other donors' samples. The sample here was healthy donor T cells cultured with leukemia cells, taken from a culture containing a bispecific antibody targeting TCR Vbeta12. This chain is built from TRBV20-1 and TRBJ2-1; the D gene lacks a confident call. This receptor has the CDR3 CSARSGYDEQFF. DNA sequence: TGCAGTGCTAGATCTGGGTACGATGAGCAGTTCTTC.